What follows are 29 T cell receptor beta chains derived from one specimen sequenced in a study of Ad26.COV2.S vaccination and SARS-CoV-2 variants. Clones were read by immunoSEQ multiplex PCR, and TCRdb kept only the in-frame ones, dropping some. The repertoire holds roughly 420,000 clones, 70% to 90% seen once, with roughly 4% in the top ten. The treatment was: some 19 received Ad26.COV2.S at low or high dose, single or two shots; several received placebo; per-sample allocation not given. At day 63 after the first vaccine or placebo injection, samples were drawn. Sequencing used peripheral blood, obtained in a trial of Ad26.COV2.S vaccine versus placebo. All receptors come from a person between 18 and 65 years old who received the Ad26.COV2.S COVID-19 vaccine or a placebo.

The chain links TRBV4-2 to TRBJ2-3, with TRBD2 matching 10 bases. The CDR3 contains 17 residues. CDR1 and CDR2 (germline): LGHNA, YNFKEQ. V was pared by 1 base and J by 5 bases, with 9 bases of the junction left unmatched. CDR3 DNA: TGTGCCAGCAGCCAAGGCGCAGCGGGGGGGCCTAAAGATACGCAGTATTTT. Translated, it gives CASSQGAAGGPKDTQYF.

The chain joins TRBV28 to TRBJ2-1; 11 nucleotides match TRBD2. Germline CDR1 MDHEN, CDR2 SYDVKM. The CDR3 length is 19 residues. V was clipped by 4 bases and J by 0 bases; unmatched bases: 11. The CDR3 region has the DNA TGTGCCAGCAGTTCCCCTCGACTAGCGGGGTTCAGCTCCTACAATGAGCAGTTCTTC. This sequence encodes CASSSPRLAGFSSYNEQFF.

This clone was found once. The chain has TRBV3-1 (or the pseudogene TRBV3-2) and TRBJ2-5; D possibly corresponds to TRBD2 (6 bases). This CDR3 region has 15 residues. Germline CDR1 is LGHDT and CDR2 is YNNKEL (reference sequence). V was cut by 3 bases and J by 0 bases, with 11 bases left in between. CDR3 nucleotides: TGTGCCAGCAGCCACCCAGGAGGGTACCAAGAGACCCAGTACTTC. This translates into CASSHPGGYQETQYF.

The chain recombines TRBV4-3 with TRBJ2-1; the D is unclear. Germline V lookup: CDR1 LGHNA, CDR2 YSLEER. This CDR3 region has 12 residues. Trimming took off 0 bases at V and 7 bases at J, with 4 bases between the two ends. Here the CDR3 DNA reads TGCGCCAGCAGCCAAGATTGGAATGAGCAGTTCTTC. It codes for CASSQDWNEQFF.

V gene TRBV6-2 or TRBV6-3 combines with J gene TRBJ2-5; the D gene could be TRBD1 or TRBD2 (5 bases each). The ends were cut back, 5 bases at V and 2 bases at J, with 15 bases in the middle. Per the germline V gene, CDR1 is MNHEY and CDR2 is SVGEGT. This CDR3 is built from 15 residues. The CDR3 reads CASSRPGRRQETQYF. In nucleotides, the CDR3 is TGTGCCAGCAGTCGCCCGGGACGAAGACAAGAGACCCAGTACTTC.

The chain couples TRBV5-6 to TRBJ1-1; D unclear. Germline values: CDR1 SGHDT, CDR2 YYEEEE. V was clipped by 0 bases and J by 3 bases, with 9 bases between them. This CDR3 spans 14 amino acids. CDR3 in amino acids: CASSLGAADTEAFF. DNA of the CDR3: TGTGCCAGCAGCTTGGGGGCCGCGGACACTGAAGCTTTCTTT.

The rearrangement uses TRBV10-3 and TRBJ2-7, with TRBD1 as a possible D gene (5 bases). With 0 bases removed from V and 7 bases from J, the gap between germline ends came to 16 bases. CDR3 length: 15 residues. The germline CDR1 and CDR2 sequences are ENHRY and SYGVKD. The CDR3 region has the DNA TGTGCCATCAGTGAGTCTACTGGGGCGATGGGGGAGCAGTACTTC. Translating it yields CAISESTGAMGEQYF.

This chain links TRBV6-6 with TRBJ1-2; tentatively, D is TRBD1 (6 bases). Germline CDR1 and CDR2: MNHNY and SVGAGI (reference sequence). V was shortened by 2 bases and J by 7 bases, with 14 bases between the two germline ends. CDR3 length equals 14 residues. The CDR3: CASSYEGGRSGYTF. The CDR3 DNA follows: TGTGCCAGCAGTTACGAGGGGGGTCGGTCTGGCTACACCTTC.

This clone was recorded once. The gene calls are TRBV5-5 and TRBJ2-5; TRBD2 is a possible D gene (6 bases). The germline gives CDR1 SGHKS, CDR2 YYEKEE (reference sequence). The ends were cut back, 3 bases at V and 5 bases at J, with 20 bases in the middle. The CDR3 is 16 amino acids. CDR3 DNA sequence: TGTGCCAGCAGCTCCCGGGACTCCCTGTTTGGGGAGACCCAGTACTTC. Translated: CASSSRDSLFGETQYF.

The chain combines TRBV7-9 with TRBJ1-2; D gene unclear. Between the trimmed V and J ends, which lost 5 bases and 4 bases, there was a span of 11 bases. CDR3 length: 13 residues. Germline V gives CDR1 SEHNR, CDR2 FQNEAQ (reference sequence). CDR3 nucleotide sequence: TGTGCCAGCAGCGAAGCAGGATCCTATGGCTACACCTTC. It yields the protein CASSEAGSYGYTF.

The chain carries TRBV25-1 and TRBJ1-6, with 7 positions matching TRBD1. Germline-derived CDR1 and CDR2 are MGHDK and SYGVNS. The CDR3 runs 15 residues. V lost 5 bases to trimming and J lost 3 bases; unmatched junction nucleotides: 4. The CDR3 spells CASSRGQIYNSPLHF. For the CDR3, the DNA is TGTGCCAGCAGTCGGGGACAGATCTATAATTCACCCCTCCACTTT.

The J gene is TRBJ2-7, the V gene TRBV28, with 11 bases fitting TRBD2. V was pared by 0 bases and J by 5 bases, with 3 bases of the junction left unmatched. Germline CDR1 is MDHEN and CDR2 is SYDVKM. The CDR3 is 15 residues long. The CDR3 loop is CASSLWLAGGHEQYF. CDR3 coding DNA: TGTGCCAGCAGTTTATGGCTAGCGGGGGGCCACGAGCAGTACTTC.

The chain uses TRBV6-6 and TRBJ2-1; TRBD2 agrees at 11 bases. The CDR3 has 15 amino acids. Losses at the gene ends were 6 bases for V and 7 bases for J; bases not matched to a gene: 8. From germline, CDR1 is MNHNY and CDR2 SVGAGI (reference sequence). The CDR3 sequence: CASSNLAGGRNEQFF. The CDR3 DNA follows: TGTGCCAGCAGCAATCTAGCGGGGGGTCGAAATGAGCAGTTCTTC.

This clone came up once. The J gene is TRBJ2-3, the V gene TRBV6-2 or TRBV6-3; D is unclear. Trimming pared 2 bases from V and 2 bases from J, leaving 8 bases between. The CDR3 loop spans 14 amino acids. Germline CDR1 reads MNHEY; CDR2 reads SVGEGT. CDR3 sequence: CASSYGRSTDTQYF. The CDR3 region has the DNA TGTGCCAGCAGTTACGGACGGTCCACAGATACGCAGTATTTT.

The chain uses TRBV30 and TRBJ2-2, with TRBD1 as a possible D gene (5 bases). The CDR3 is 15 residues long. Trimming left V 0 bases short and J 4 bases short, with 12 bases between. From germline, CDR1 is GTSNPN and CDR2 SVGIG (reference sequence). The CDR3 nucleotides read TGTGCCTGGAGTGTAGGGGCTAGGCGCACCGGGGAGCTGTTTTTT. As protein: CAWSVGARRTGELFF.

The chain combines TRBV20-1 with TRBJ1-5, with D unclear. CDR3 length: 14 residues. Trimming left V 3 bases short and J 5 bases short, with 14 bases between. CDR1 and CDR2 from the germline V gene are DFQATT and SNEGSKA (reference sequence). The chain's CDR3 is CSASLTVADQPQHF. The CDR3 bases are TGCAGTGCTAGTCTCACGGTAGCGGATCAGCCCCAGCATTTT.

For the CDR3, the DNA is TGCGCCAGCAGTAACGCCCTGAACTCCTACGAGCAGTACTTC. Its translation is CASSNALNSYEQYF. This chain joins TRBV23-1 and TRBJ2-7; no reliable D call. TRBV23-1 is placed among ORFs of uncertain function. Trimming cost V 5 bases and J 0 bases, with 11 bases left between them. CDR3 length: 14 residues.

As DNA, the CDR3 is TGTGCCAGCAGTGCGATCCCGGGACAGGTGAACACTGAAGCTTTCTTT. It encodes CASSAIPGQVNTEAFF. The genes are TRBV6-1 and TRBJ1-1, with 8 bases fitting TRBD1. Germline trimming cut 4 bases from V and 0 bases from J; bases unmatched to any gene: 7. There are 16 residues in the CDR3. Germline V gives CDR1 MNHNS, CDR2 SASEGT.

The chain links TRBV6-1 to TRBJ1-2, with a possible D match to TRBD1 (6 bases). Germline loops: CDR1 MNHNS, CDR2 SASEGT. This CDR3 spans 15 amino acids. V lost 1 base and J lost 8, with 17 bases in between. The CDR3 is CASSEGRGRAEGYTF. CDR3 in DNA: TGTGCCAGCAGTGAAGGGCGGGGGCGCGCGGAAGGCTACACCTTC.

The CDR3 loop reads CASSLDRALNTEAFF. The CDR3 bases are TGCGCCAGCAGCTTGGATCGGGCACTGAACACTGAAGCTTTCTTT. The chain recombines TRBV5-1 with TRBJ1-1; no definite D call. Trimming removed 0 bases from V and 0 bases from J, with 9 bases in between. The CDR3 is made up of 15 amino acids. Per the germline V gene, CDR1 is SGHRS and CDR2 is YFSETQ.

The chain couples TRBV24-1 to TRBJ1-6; 12 bases map to TRBD1. The J segment lost 8 bases and the V segment lost 1 base, leaving 8 bases of the junction unmatched. The germline V gene encodes CDR1 KGHDR and CDR2 SFDVKD. The CDR3 contains 18 residues. The CDR3 protein is CATSDFEGQGALDSPLHF. The CDR3 nucleotides read TGTGCCACCAGTGATTTTGAGGGACAGGGGGCTCTTGATTCACCCCTCCACTTT.

The rearrangement uses TRBV7-9 and TRBJ2-7; the D gene could be TRBD1 or TRBD2 (5 bases each). The CDR3 is 12 amino acids. Trimming left V 1 base short and J 5 bases short, with 6 bases between. CDR1 is SEHNR, CDR2 FQNEAQ, per germline (reference sequence). CDR3 residues: CASSLVGDEQYF. The CDR3 coding sequence is TGTGCCAGCAGCTTAGTGGGGGACGAGCAGTACTTC.

The chain carries TRBV5-1 and TRBJ2-7, with D hard to call. The V gene lost 0 bases and the J gene lost 2 bases, with 9 bases spanning the gap. The germline V gene has CDR1 SGHRS and CDR2 YFSETQ. CDR3 length equals 14 residues. CDR3: CASSLEGYPYEQYF. The CDR3 DNA is TGCGCCAGCAGCTTGGAGGGCTACCCCTACGAGCAGTACTTC.

The chain is built from TRBV11-2 and TRBJ1-2; D is undetermined. V was pared by 5 bases and J by 3 bases, with 22 bases between. CDR1 and CDR2 (germline): SGHAT, FQNNGV. This CDR3 contains 17 residues. The CDR3 here is CASSTSVRLSAHYGYTF. In nucleotides, the CDR3 is TGTGCCAGCAGCACATCCGTTAGACTCTCGGCGCACTATGGCTACACCTTC.

This clone has only a few counts. The chain combines TRBV5-1 with TRBJ1-2; perhaps TRBD1 as D (5 bases). V was pared by 0 bases and J by 4 bases, with 7 bases between. This CDR3 is built from 13 residues. Per germline, CDR1 SGHRS and CDR2 YFSETQ. CDR3 amino acids: CASSLGGGYGYTF. In nucleotides, the CDR3 is TGCGCCAGCAGCTTGGGCGGGGGCTATGGCTACACCTTC.

The V gene is TRBV7-9, the J gene TRBJ2-3; D not certain. This CDR3 comprises 14 residues. CDR1 is SEHNR and CDR2 is FQNEAQ in the germline V gene (reference sequence). V lost 1 base and J 6 bases, leaving 11 bases between the germline ends. CDR3 sequence: CASSLGLIVDTQYF. CDR3 bases: TGTGCCAGCAGCTTAGGACTGATAGTGGATACGCAGTATTTT.

The chain links TRBV9 to TRBJ2-3; D is possibly TRBD2 (6 bases). The germline V gene encodes CDR1 SGDLS and CDR2 YYNGEE. The CDR3 has 23 amino acids. V shed 3 bases and J shed 2 bases, with 37 bases lying between them. The CDR3 nucleotides read TGTGCCAGCAGCGCCGGGACTTTCACACCATTCTCATCCCCGCTAAAATTCACAGATACGCAGTATTTT. Its protein is CASSAGTFTPFSSPLKFTDTQYF.

This clone appeared a few times. The chain joins TRBV28 to TRBJ2-5, with D perhaps TRBD1 or TRBD2 (5 bases each). The CDR3 covers 16 residues. The V gene lost 4 bases and the J gene lost 2 bases, with 17 bases spanning the gap. CDR1 is MDHEN, CDR2 SYDVKM, per germline. CDR3 sequence: CASSSPFRGEQETQYF. The CDR3 DNA sequence: TGTGCCAGCAGTTCACCTTTTAGAGGGGAACAAGAGACCCAGTACTTC. The whole variable domain, filled in from reference TRBV28 and TRBJ2-5, reads DVKVTQSSRYLVKRTGEKVFLECVQDMDHENMFWYRQDPGLGLRLIYFSYDVKMKEKGDIPEGYSVSREKKERFSLILESASTNQTSMYLCASSSPFRGEQETQYFGPGTRLLVL.

This chain connects TRBV1 to TRBJ1-3; TRBD1 is the table's D call and was not checked against the DNA. TRBV1 has pseudogene status. CDR3 length: 19 amino acids. The CDR3 region is CTSSVRIGQRNYSGNTIYF. DNA of the CDR3: TGCACCAGCAGCGTACGGATCGGACAGAGAAATTACTCTGGAAACACCATATATTTT.